This T cell receptor (beta chain) was captured by sequencing in a study of CD4 T cells in relation to SARS-CoV-2 and coronaviruses. At the level of the study: TCR beta CDR3s were sequenced after approximately ten-day antigen culture of PBMCs. Crossreactive spike epitopes shared across donors were mapped to their HLA restriction.

Remarks on this clone: The antigen remains unidentified.

Repertoires were generated with immunoSEQ multiplex PCR, while TCRdb's copy carries only in-frame clones and drops some. The sample holds approximately 17,000 clones; roughly three quarters are singletons and the top ten take about 11%. CD4+ T cells from unexposed donors were obtained before the COVID-19 pandemic (2011-2018). After more than eight days of culture, CD4+ T cells were isolated. The V gene lost 5 bases and the J gene lost 2 bases, with 18 bases spanning the gap. Germline assignment: CDR1 SGDLS and CDR2 YYNGEE. The CDR3 is made up of 16 amino acids. Sample: CD4+ T cells from PBMCs, cultured in vitro. V gene TRBV9 combines with J gene TRBJ2-3; weak D call: TRBD2 (7 bases). This TCR came from a human donor in good health. CDR3 sequence reads: CASSPAGEGITDTQYF. The CDR3 coding sequence is TGTGCCAGCAGTCCAGCAGGGGAGGGCATCACAGATACGCAGTATTTT.